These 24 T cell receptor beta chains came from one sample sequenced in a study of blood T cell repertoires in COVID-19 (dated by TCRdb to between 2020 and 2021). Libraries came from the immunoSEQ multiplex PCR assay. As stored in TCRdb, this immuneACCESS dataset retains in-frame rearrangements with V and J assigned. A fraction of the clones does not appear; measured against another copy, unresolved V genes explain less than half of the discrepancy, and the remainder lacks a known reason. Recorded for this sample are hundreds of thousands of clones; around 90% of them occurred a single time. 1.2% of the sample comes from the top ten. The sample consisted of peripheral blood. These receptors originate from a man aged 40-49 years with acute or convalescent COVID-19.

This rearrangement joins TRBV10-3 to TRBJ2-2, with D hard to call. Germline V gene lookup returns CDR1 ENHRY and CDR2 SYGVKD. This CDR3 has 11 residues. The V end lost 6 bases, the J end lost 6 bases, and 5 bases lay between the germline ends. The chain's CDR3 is CAIRFSGELFF. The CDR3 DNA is TGTGCCATCAGATTCTCCGGGGAGCTGTTTTTT.

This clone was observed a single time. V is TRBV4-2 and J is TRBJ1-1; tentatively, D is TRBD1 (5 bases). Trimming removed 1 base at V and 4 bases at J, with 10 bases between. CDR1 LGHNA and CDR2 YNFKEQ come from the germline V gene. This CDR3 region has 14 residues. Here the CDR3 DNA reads TGTGCCAGCAGCCAAGGCACGGGGGTCACTGAAGCTTTCTTT. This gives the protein CASSQGTGVTEAFF.

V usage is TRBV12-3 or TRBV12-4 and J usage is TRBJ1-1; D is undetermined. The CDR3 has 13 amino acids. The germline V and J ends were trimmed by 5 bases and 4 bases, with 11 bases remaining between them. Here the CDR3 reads CASSPRAGTEAFF. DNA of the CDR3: TGTGCCAGCAGTCCCCGTGCGGGCACTGAAGCTTTCTTT.

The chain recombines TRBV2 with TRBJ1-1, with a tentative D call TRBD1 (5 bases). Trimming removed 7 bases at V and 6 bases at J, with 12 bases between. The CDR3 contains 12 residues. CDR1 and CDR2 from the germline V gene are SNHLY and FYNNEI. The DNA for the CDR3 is TGTGCCAGCACTTCAGAGACAGCTGAAGCTTTCTTT. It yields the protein CASTSETAEAFF.

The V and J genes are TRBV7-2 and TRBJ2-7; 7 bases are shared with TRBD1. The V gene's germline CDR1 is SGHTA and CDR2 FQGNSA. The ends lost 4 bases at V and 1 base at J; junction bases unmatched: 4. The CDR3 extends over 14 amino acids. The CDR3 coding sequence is TGTGCCAGCAGCTCCCTGGACAGGTCCTACGAGCAGTACTTC. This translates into CASSSLDRSYEQYF.

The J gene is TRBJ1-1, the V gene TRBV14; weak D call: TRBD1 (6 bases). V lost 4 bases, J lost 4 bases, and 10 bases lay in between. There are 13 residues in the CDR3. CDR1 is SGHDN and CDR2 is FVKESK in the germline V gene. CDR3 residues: CASSPDSFTEAFF. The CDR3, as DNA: TGTGCCAGCAGCCCGGACAGTTTCACTGAAGCTTTCTTT.

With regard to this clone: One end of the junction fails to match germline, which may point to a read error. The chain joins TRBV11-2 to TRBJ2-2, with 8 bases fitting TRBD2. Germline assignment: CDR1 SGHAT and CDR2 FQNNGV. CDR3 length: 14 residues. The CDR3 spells CASSLERGTGELFF. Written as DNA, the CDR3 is TGTGCCAGCAGCCTAGAGCGGGGGACCGGGGAGCTGTTTTTT. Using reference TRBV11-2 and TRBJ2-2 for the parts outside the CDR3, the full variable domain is EAGVAQSPRYKIIEKRQSVAFWCNPISGHATLYWYQQILGQGPKLLIQFQNNGVVDDSQLPKDRFSAERLKGVDSTLKIQPAKLEDSAVYLCASSLERGTGELFFGEGSRLTVL.

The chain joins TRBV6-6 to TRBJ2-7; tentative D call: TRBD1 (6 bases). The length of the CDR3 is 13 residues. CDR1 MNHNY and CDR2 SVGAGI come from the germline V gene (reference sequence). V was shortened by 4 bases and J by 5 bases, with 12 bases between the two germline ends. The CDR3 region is CASSLRTDNEQYF. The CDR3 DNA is TGTGCCAGCAGTTTACGGACAGATAACGAGCAGTACTTC.

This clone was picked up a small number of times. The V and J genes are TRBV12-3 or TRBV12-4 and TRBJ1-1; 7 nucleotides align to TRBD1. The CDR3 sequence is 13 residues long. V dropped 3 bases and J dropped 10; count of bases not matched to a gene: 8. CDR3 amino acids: CASSFGPDRVAFF. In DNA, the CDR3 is TGTGCCAGCAGTTTTGGACCCGACAGGGTAGCTTTCTTT.

CDR3 nucleotide sequence: TGCGCCAGCAGCAGATCGCCGGGTTTCGGGATGGAAAAACTGTTTTTT. Translation gives CASSRSPGFGMEKLFF. The chain recombines TRBV4-1 with TRBJ1-4, with D unclear. V dropped 5 bases and J dropped 8 bases, with 21 bases sitting between them. Per germline, CDR1 MGHRA and CDR2 YSYEKL. This CDR3 has 16 amino acids.

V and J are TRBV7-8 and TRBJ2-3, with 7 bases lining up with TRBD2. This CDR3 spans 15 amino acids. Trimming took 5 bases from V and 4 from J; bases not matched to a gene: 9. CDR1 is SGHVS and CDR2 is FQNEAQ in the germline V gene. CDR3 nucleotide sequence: TGTGCCAGCAGCAAAAGGACTAGAAAGGCAGATACGCAGTATTTT. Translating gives CASSKRTRKADTQYF.

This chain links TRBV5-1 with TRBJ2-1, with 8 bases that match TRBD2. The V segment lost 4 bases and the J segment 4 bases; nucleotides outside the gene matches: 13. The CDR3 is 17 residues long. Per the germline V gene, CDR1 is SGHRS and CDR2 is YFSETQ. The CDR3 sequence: CASSAVGSPGGYNEQFF. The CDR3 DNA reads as TGCGCCAGCAGCGCTGTCGGTTCTCCGGGAGGGTACAATGAGCAGTTCTTC. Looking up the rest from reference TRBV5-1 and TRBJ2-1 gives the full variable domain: KAGVTQTPRYLIKTRGQQVTLSCSPISGHRSVSWYQQTPGQGLQFLFEYFSETQRNKGNFPGRFSGRQFSNSRSEMNVSTLELGDSALYLCASSAVGSPGGYNEQFFGPGTRLTVL.

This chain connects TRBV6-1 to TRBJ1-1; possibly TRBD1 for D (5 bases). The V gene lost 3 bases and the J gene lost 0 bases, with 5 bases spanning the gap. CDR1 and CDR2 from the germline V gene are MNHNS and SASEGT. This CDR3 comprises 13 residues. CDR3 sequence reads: CASSDRVNTEAFF. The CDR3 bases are TGTGCCAGCAGTGACAGGGTGAACACTGAAGCTTTCTTT.

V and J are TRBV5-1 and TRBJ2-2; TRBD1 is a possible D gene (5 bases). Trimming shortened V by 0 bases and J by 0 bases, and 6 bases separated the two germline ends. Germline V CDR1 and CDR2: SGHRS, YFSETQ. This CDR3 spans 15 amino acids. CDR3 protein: CASSLGTSNTGELFF. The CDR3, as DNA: TGCGCCAGCAGCTTGGGGACATCGAACACCGGGGAGCTGTTTTTT.

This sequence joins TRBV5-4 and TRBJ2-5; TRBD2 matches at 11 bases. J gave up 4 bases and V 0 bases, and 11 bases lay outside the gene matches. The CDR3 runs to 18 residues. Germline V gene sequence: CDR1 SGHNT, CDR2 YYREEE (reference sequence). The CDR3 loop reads CASSLVFASGRRPETQYF. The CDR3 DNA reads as TGTGCCAGCAGCTTGGTATTCGCTAGCGGGAGGAGACCAGAGACCCAGTACTTC.

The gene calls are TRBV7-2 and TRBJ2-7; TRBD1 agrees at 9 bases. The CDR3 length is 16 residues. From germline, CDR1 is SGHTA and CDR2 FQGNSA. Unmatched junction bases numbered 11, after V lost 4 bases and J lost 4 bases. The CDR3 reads CASSSRPGTGKYEQYF. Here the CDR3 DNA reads TGTGCCAGCAGCTCCAGGCCCGGGACAGGGAAATACGAGCAGTACTTC.

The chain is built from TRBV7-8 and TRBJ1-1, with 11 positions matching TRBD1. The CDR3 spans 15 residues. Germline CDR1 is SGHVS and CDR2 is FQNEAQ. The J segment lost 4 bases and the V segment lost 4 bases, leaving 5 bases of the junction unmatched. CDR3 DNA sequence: TGTGCCAGCAGCTCCCGGGACAGGGGGAGCACTGAAGCTTTCTTT. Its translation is CASSSRDRGSTEAFF.

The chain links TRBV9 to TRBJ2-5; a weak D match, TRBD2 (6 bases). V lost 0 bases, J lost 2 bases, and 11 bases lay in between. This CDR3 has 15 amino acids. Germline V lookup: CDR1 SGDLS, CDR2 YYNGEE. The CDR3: CASSVDGTLQETQYF. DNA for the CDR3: TGTGCCAGCAGCGTAGATGGGACTTTACAAGAGACCCAGTACTTC. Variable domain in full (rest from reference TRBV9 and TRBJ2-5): DSGVTQTPKHLITATGQRVTLRCSPRSGDLSVYWYQQSLDQGLQFLIQYYNGEERAKGNILERFSAQQFPDLHSELNLSSLELGDSALYFCASSVDGTLQETQYFGPGTRLLVL.

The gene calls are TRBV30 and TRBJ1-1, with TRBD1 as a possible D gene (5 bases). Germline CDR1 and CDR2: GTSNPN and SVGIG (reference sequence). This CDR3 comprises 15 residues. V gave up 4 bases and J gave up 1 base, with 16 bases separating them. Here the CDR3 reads CAWKSPMGGNTEAFF. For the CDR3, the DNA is TGTGCCTGGAAAAGTCCCATGGGGGGGAACACTGAAGCTTTCTTT.

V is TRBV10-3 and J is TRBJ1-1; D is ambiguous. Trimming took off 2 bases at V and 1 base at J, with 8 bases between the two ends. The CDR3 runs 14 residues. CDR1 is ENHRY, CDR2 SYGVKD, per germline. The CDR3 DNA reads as TGTGCCATCAGTGAGGTTCAAGCGAACACTGAAGCTTTCTTT. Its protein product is CAISEVQANTEAFF.

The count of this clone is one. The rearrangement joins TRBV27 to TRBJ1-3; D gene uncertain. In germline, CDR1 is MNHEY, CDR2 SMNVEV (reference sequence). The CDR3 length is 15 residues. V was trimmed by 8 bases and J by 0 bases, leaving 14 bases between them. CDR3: CASRAGRGSGNTIYF. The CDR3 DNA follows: TGTGCCAGCCGCGCGGGGAGAGGCTCTGGAAACACCATATATTTT.

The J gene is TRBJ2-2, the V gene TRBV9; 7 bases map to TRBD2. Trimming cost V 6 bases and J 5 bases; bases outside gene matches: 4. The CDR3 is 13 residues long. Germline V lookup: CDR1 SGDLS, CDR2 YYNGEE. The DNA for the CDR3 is TGTGCCAGCAATACGGGAGGTACCGGGGAGCTGTTTTTT. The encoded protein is CASNTGGTGELFF.

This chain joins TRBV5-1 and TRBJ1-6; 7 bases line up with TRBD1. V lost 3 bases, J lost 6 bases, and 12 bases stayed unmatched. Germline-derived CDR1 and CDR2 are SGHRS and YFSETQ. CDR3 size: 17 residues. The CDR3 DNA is TGCGCCAGCAGCTCGTTAGGGGACAGCAGTTCTAATTCACCCCTCCACTTT. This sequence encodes CASSSLGDSSSNSPLHF. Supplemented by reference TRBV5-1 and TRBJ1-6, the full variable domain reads KAGVTQTPRYLIKTRGQQVTLSCSPISGHRSVSWYQQTPGQGLQFLFEYFSETQRNKGNFPGRFSGRQFSNSRSEMNVSTLELGDSALYLCASSSLGDSSSNSPLHFGNGTRLTVT.

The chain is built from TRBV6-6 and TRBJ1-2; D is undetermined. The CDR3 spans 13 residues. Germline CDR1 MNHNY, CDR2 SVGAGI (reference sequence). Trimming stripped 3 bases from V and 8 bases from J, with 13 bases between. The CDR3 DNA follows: TGTGCCAGCAGTTATACTAGAGGAGGGGGCTACACCTTC. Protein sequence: CASSYTRGGGYTF.